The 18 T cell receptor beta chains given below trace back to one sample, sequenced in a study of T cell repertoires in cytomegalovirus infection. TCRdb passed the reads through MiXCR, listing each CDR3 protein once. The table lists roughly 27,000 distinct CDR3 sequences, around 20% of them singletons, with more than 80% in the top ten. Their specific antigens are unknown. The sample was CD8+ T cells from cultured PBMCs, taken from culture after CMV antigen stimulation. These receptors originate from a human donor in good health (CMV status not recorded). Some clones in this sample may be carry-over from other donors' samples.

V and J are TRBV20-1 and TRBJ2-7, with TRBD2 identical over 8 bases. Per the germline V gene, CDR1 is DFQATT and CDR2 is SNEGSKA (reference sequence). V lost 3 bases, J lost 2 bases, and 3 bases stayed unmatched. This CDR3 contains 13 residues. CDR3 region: CSARGREAYEQYF. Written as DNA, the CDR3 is TGCAGTGCTAGGGGGCGGGAGGCCTACGAGCAGTACTTC.

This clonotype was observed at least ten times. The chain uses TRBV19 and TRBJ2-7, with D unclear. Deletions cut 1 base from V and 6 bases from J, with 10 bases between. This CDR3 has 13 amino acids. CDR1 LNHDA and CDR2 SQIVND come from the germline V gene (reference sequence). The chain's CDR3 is CASSIGGSGEQYF. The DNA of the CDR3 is TGTGCCAGTAGTATAGGGGGATCCGGCGAGCAGTACTTC.

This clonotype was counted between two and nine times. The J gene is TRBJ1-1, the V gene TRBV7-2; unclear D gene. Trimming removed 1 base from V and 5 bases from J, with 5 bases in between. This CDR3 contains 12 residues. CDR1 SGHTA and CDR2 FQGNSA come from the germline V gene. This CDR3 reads CASSLVKTEAFF. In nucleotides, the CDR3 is TGTGCCAGCAGCTTAGTTAAAACTGAAGCTTTCTTT.

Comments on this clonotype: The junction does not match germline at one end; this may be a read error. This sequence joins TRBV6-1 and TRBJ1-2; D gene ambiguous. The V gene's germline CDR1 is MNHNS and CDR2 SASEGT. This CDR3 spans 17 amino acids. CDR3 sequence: CASTSREGGLSSYGNTF. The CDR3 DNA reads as TGTGCCAGCACCTCCCGTGAGGGTGGCCTTAGTAGCTATGGCAACACCTTC.

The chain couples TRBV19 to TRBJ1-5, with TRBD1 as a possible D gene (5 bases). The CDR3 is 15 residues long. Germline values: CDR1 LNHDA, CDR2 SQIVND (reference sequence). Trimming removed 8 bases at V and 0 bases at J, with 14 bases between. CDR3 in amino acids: CASRGADPSNQPQHF. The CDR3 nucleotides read TGTGCCAGTCGCGGGGCAGATCCTAGCAATCAGCCCCAGCATTTT.

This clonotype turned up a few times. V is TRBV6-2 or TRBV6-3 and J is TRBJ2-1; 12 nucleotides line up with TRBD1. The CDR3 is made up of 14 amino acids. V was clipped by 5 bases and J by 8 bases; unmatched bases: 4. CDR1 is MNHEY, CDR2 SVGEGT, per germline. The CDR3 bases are TGTGCCAGCAGTCGCGGGACAGGGGGCCATGAGCAGTTCTTC. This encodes CASSRGTGGHEQFF.

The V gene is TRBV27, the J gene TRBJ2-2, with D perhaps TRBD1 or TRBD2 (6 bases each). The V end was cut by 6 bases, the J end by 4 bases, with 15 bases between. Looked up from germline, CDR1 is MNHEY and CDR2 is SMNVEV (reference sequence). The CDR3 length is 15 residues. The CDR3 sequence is CASSSRGRGTGELFF. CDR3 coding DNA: TGTGCCAGCAGCTCCCGGGGGCGGGGCACCGGGGAGCTGTTTTTT.

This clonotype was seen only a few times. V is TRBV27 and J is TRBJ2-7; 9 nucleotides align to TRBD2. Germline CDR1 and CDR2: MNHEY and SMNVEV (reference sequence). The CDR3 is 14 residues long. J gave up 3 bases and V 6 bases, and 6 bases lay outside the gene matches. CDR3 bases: TGTGCCAGCAGGCCTAGCGGGGATTACTACGAGCAGTACTTC. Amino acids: CASRPSGDYYEQYF.

For the CDR3, the DNA is TGTGCCAGCAGTTTATTAGCACTCAATTTGGAGACCCAGTACTTC. Translation gives CASSLLALNLETQYF. V gene TRBV27 combines with J gene TRBJ2-5; D is ambiguous. Germline lookup yields CDR1 MNHEY and CDR2 SMNVEV (reference sequence). The length of the CDR3 is 15 residues. The V end lost 1 base, the J end lost 5 bases, and 14 bases lay between the germline ends.

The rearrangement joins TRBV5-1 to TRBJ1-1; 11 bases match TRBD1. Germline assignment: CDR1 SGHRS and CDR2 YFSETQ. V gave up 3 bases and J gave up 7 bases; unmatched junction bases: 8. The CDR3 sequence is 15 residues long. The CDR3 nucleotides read TGCGCCAGCAGCTCATGGACAGGGGGCTTGGATGAAGCTTTCTTT. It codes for CASSSWTGGLDEAFF.

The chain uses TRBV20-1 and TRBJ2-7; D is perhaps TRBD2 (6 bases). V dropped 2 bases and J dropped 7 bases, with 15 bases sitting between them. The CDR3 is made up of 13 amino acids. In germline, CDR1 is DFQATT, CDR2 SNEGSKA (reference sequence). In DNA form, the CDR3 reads TGCAGTGCTAGATCGGGACTCTCCAGTGAGCAGTACTTC. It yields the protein CSARSGLSSEQYF.

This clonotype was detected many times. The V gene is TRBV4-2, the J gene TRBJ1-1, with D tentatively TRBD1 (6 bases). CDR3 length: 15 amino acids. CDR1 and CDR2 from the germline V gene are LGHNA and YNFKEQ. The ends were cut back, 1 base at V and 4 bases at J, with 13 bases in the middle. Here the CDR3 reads CASSQVMQGGTEAFF. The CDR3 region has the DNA TGTGCCAGCAGCCAAGTCATGCAAGGGGGCACTGAAGCTTTCTTT.

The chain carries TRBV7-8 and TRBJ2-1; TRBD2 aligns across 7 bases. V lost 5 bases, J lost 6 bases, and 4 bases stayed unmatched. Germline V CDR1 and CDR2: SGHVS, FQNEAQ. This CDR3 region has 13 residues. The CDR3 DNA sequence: TGTGCCAGCAGCGGCGGGACTACCAATGAGCAGTTCTTC. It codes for CASSGGTTNEQFF.

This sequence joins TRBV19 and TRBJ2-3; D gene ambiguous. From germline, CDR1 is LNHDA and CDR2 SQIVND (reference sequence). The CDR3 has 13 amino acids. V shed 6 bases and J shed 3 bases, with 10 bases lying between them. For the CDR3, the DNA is TGTGCCAGTAGCGTGGTGGGAACAGATACGCAGTATTTT. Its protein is CASSVVGTDTQYF.

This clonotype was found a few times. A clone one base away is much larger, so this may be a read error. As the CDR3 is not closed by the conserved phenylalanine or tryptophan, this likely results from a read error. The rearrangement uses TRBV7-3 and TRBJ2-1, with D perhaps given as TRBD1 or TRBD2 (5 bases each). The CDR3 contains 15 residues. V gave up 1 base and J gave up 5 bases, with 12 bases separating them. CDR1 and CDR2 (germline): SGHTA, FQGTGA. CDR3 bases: TGTGCCAGCAGCTTAATGGGACCCCGAGACAATGAGCAGTTCATC. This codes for CASSLMGPRDNEQFI.

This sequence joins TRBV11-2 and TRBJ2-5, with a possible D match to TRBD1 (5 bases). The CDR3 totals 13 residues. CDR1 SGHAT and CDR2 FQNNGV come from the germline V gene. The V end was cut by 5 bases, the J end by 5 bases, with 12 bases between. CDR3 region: CASSIAGSETQYF. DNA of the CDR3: TGTGCCAGCAGCATAGCAGGGTCGGAGACCCAGTACTTC.

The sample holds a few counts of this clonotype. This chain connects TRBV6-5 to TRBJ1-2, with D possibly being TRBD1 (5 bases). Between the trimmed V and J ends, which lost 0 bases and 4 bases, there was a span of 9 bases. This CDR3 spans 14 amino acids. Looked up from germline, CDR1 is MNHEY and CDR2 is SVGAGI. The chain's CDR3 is CASSYSSTAYGYTF. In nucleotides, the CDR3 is TGTGCCAGCAGTTACTCGTCGACAGCCTATGGCTACACCTTC.

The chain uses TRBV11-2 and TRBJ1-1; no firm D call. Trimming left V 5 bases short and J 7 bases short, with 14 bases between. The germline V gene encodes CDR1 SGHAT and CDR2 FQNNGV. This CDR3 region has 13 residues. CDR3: CASSLTRALEAFF. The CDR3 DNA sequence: TGTGCCAGCAGCCTCACGAGGGCTCTTGAAGCTTTCTTT.